A selection of T cell receptor beta chains follows, all from one sample in a study of cytomegalovirus exposure and HLA in healthy donors. Repertoires were generated with immunoSEQ multiplex PCR, while TCRdb's copy carries only in-frame clones and drops some. The table lists under 150,000 clones, 82% of them singletons. What was sequenced was PBMCs. The receptors stem from a woman aged 45-60 years in good health and CMV-seropositive. Each CDR3 is given with its conserved first and last residue. A D gene is named only where the DNA matches it firmly. The size field is filled for only some rows; it gives once, few, many or a size class.

TRBJ1-1	once	TRBV5-1	TRBD1	CASSLGQGEAFF	TGCGCCAGCAGCTTGGGACAGGGAGAAGCTTTCTTT
TRBJ2-7	NA	TRBV7-9	TRBD1	CSSSLFGVRAGGYHEQYF	TGTTCCAGCAGCTTATTCGGGGTAAGGGCAGGGGGTTACCACGAGCAGTACTTC
TRBJ1-6	NA	TRBV30	TRBD1	CAWSPQGEFYSPLHF	TGTGCCTGGAGTCCCCAGGGGGAGTTCTATTCACCCCTCCACTTT
TRBJ2-1	NA	TRBV7-9	TRBD2	CASSLPFRLAGVYNEQFF	TGTGCCAGCAGCCTACCTTTTAGACTAGCGGGGGTTTACAATGAGCAGTTCTTC
TRBJ1-1	NA	TRBV5-1	TRBD1	CASRPGTGMNTEAFF	TGCGCCAGCCGTCCCGGGACAGGGATGAACACTGAAGCTTTCTTT
TRBJ2-1	NA	TRBV5-1	TRBD2	CASGRLAGGIYNEQFF	TGCGCCAGCGGAAGACTAGCGGGGGGGATCTACAATGAGCAGTTCTTC
TRBJ2-1	NA	TRBV28	TRBD2	CAIVAGGSSYNEQFF	TGTGCCATCGTAGCGGGAGGCAGCTCCTACAATGAGCAGTTCTTC
TRBJ2-7	NA	TRBV27	TRBD1	CASSPGQDSYEQYF	TGTGCCAGCAGTCCCGGACAGGACTCCTACGAGCAGTACTTC
TRBJ1-5	NA	TRBV7-8	TRBD1	CASSLGRTGRNQPQHF	TGTGCCAGCAGCTTAGGCCGGACAGGGCGAAATCAGCCCCAGCATTTT
TRBJ1-3	few	TRBV5-1	NA	CASSFALYRDSGNTIYF	TGCGCCAGCAGCTTCGCACTATACAGGGATTCTGGAAACACCATATATTTT
TRBJ2-6	NA	TRBV5-1	TRBD1	CASSRGGAGANVLTF	TGCGCCAGCAGCAGAGGGGGCGCTGGGGCCAACGTCCTGACTTTC
TRBJ2-3	NA	TRBV2	TRBD2	CASSELLAGPSTDTQYF	TGTGCCAGCAGTGAATTGCTAGCGGGGCCTTCCACGGATACGCAGTATTTT
TRBJ1-2	few	TRBV2	NA	CARGTGQGYTF	TGTGCCAGGGGCACCGGACAGGGCTACACCTTC
TRBJ1-5	few	TRBV7-9	TRBD1	CSSSLGTENSNQPQHF	TGTTCCAGCAGCTTAGGGACAGAAAATAGCAATCAGCCCCAGCATTTT
TRBJ2-7	NA	TRBV19	TRBD1	CASSLGQGPYEQYF	TGTGCCAGTAGTTTGGGACAGGGCCCCTACGAGCAGTACTTC
TRBJ1-2	NA	TRBV11-2	NA	CASSYRGATESYTF	TGTGCCAGCAGCTACCGGGGGGCGACGGAAAGCTACACCTTC
TRBJ2-4	NA	TRBV5-1	TRBD2	CASSGAGASAGSSQYF	TGCGCCAGCAGCGGAGCGGGGGCCTCCGCGGGGAGCAGTCAGTACTTC
TRBJ1-2	NA	TRBV7-8	TRBD1	CASSSTGFYGYTF	TGTGCCAGCAGCTCGACAGGGTTCTATGGCTACACCTTC
TRBJ1-6	NA	TRBV9	TRBD1	CASSTRTGVGNSPLHF	TGTGCCAGCAGCACCCGGACAGGGGTCGGGAATTCACCCCTCCACTTT